Detailed here is one TCR beta chain. The antigen is unknown. The junction departs from germline at one end; a sequencing error may be responsible. This CDR3 has 19 amino acids. CDR1 and CDR2 from the germline V gene are LGHNA and YNFKEQ. This sample is drawn from a study of cytomegalovirus exposure and HLA in healthy donors. Study details: Most donors, 70% to 85% of over 300 genotyped, fell in the Caucasian-associated ancestry cluster.

This PCR relied on a set of 60 Vbeta primers and 13 Jbeta primers. As processed by the authors: A later analysis tallied approximately 78 million unique TCR beta chains, around 9.9 million of them shared. The method was immunoSEQ multiplex PCR; TCRdb's version includes in-frame clones alone and lacks a portion of them. That table supplies the V and J calls and clone size; D and trimming were determined from the DNA. Its clone listing holds just over 80,000 clones. Study observations and caveats: As confirmed in vitro, three CMV-associated chains were specific for CMV antigens.

This rearrangement joins TRBV4-2 to TRBJ1-1, with D unresolved. The clonotype originates from a woman in her thirties in good health and CMV-seronegative. Sequencing input: PBMCs. The CDR3 nucleotides are TGTGCCAGCAGCCGAAATCTGGGCCCCCGGAAACCGGGGAACCCTGAAGCTTTCTTT. It codes for CASSRNLGPRKPGNPEAFF.